This T cell receptor (beta chain) was retrieved from a study of T cell changes during pregnancy in multiple sclerosis. This CDR3 region has 15 residues. Germline CDR1 and CDR2: KGHSH and LQKENI. After removal of 3 bases from V and 2 bases from J, the junction contained 6 bases not matched to a gene. Assay: immunoSEQ multiplex PCR; the TCRdb copy retains only in-frame clones and omits some. The sample holds 70,000 to 85,000 clones, about 90% seen once. This rearrangement joins TRBV18 to TRBJ2-5, with TRBD1 identical over 7 bases. The material sequenced was peripheral blood, taken before pregnancy. The sequence derives from a female donor with multiple sclerosis, enrolled in a pregnancy study. The CDR3 sequence: CASSPMTGQQETQYF. The CDR3 coding sequence is TGTGCCAGCTCACCCATGACAGGGCAACAAGAGACCCAGTACTTC.